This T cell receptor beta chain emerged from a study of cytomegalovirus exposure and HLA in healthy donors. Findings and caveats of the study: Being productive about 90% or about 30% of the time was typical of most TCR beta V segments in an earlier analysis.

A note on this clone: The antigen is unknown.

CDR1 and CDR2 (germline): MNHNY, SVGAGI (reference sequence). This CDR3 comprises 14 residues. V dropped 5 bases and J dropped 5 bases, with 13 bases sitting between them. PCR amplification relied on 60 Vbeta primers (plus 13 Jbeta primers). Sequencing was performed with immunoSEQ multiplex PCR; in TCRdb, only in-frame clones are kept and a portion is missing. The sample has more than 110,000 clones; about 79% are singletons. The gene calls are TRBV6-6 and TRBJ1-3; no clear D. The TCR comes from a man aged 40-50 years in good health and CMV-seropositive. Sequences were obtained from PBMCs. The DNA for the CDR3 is TGTGCCAGCAGTCCGCCGGGAGGGAGAAACACCATATATTTT. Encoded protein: CASSPPGGRNTIYF.